These 9 T cell receptor beta chains were sequenced from one sample in a study of blood T cell repertoires in COVID-19. Method: immunoSEQ multiplex PCR; TCRdb's copy keeps in-frame clones and lacks some. Of roughly 140,000 clones detected, 75% to 85% appear once; the ten largest clones hold approximately 9.4%. The source material was peripheral blood. The source is a woman between 45 and 65 years old with acute or convalescent COVID-19.

The chain is built from TRBV5-4 and TRBJ2-2, with D possibly matching TRBD2 (6 bases). The germline V gene has CDR1 SGHNT and CDR2 YYREEE (reference sequence). CDR3 size: 14 residues. V lost 0 bases and J lost 5, with 8 bases in between. The CDR3 region is CASSLDGGTGELFF. DNA for the CDR3: TGTGCCAGCAGCTTGGATGGGGGGACCGGGGAGCTGTTTTTT. Using reference TRBV5-4 and TRBJ2-2 for the parts outside the CDR3, the full variable domain is ETGVTQSPTHLIKTRGQQVTLRCSSQSGHNTVSWYQQALGQGPQFIFQYYREEENGRGNFPPRFSGLQFPNYSSELNVNALELDDSALYLCASSLDGGTGELFFGEGSRLTVL.

In its sample, this clone was seen a few times. The V call is TRBV7-3, the J call TRBJ1-1; the D is unclear. The CDR3 has 13 amino acids. Germline-derived CDR1 and CDR2 are SGHTA and FQGTGA. V was clipped by 3 bases and J by 4 bases, with 9 bases between them. The chain's CDR3 is CASSLVASTEAFF. The CDR3, as DNA: TGTGCCAGCAGCTTGGTAGCTAGCACTGAAGCTTTCTTT.

V is TRBV5-1 and J is TRBJ2-1; a weak D match, TRBD1 (6 bases). Germline assignment: CDR1 SGHRS and CDR2 YFSETQ. There are 16 residues in the CDR3. Trimming cost V 0 bases and J 2 bases, with 12 bases left between them. Here the CDR3 DNA reads TGCGCCAGCAGCTTGGCCGAAGGGGGAGCCTACAATGAGCAGTTCTTC. It encodes CASSLAEGGAYNEQFF.

This sequence joins TRBV29-1 and TRBJ2-1; TRBD2 might be the D (5 bases). Trimming stripped 2 bases from V and 13 bases from J, with 15 bases between. This CDR3 has 12 amino acids. Looked up from germline, CDR1 is SQVTM and CDR2 is ANQGSEA. CDR3 DNA: TGCAGCGTTGAATTCGGGCTAGCCTCTCAGTTCTTC. Translating gives CSVEFGLASQFF.

A word on this clone: The DNA is left out, because the CDR3 cannot be placed on it with certainty; the CDR3 is given as TCRdb lists it. V and J are TRBV28 and TRBJ2-7; the table's D call, TRBD1, was not checked against the DNA. Looked up from germline, CDR1 is MDHEN and CDR2 is SYDVKM. A total of 13 residues make up the CDR3, ends included. The CDR3: CASSFAAGTGGYF.

The V gene is TRBV9, the J gene TRBJ1-5, with 8 bases matching TRBD1. After removal of 3 bases from V and 0 bases from J, the junction contained 2 bases not matched to a gene. Germline lookup yields CDR1 SGDLS and CDR2 YYNGEE. The CDR3 extends over 15 amino acids. CDR3: CASSGTGSSNQPQHF. The CDR3 DNA follows: TGTGCCAGCAGCGGGACAGGGAGTAGCAATCAGCCCCAGCATTTT.

The chain combines TRBV19 with TRBJ1-2; D is ambiguous. This CDR3 is 14 amino acids long. Germline lookup yields CDR1 LNHDA and CDR2 SQIVND (reference sequence). V was trimmed by 9 bases and J by 4 bases, leaving 18 bases between them. In DNA form, the CDR3 reads TGTGCCAGCAAAACCGGGTCTAGTATCTATGGCTACACCTTC. It yields the protein CASKTGSSIYGYTF.

The chain links TRBV19 to TRBJ2-1, with 7 bases matching TRBD2. V lost 1 base, J lost 5 bases, and 2 bases stayed unmatched. The germline gives CDR1 LNHDA, CDR2 SQIVND (reference sequence). The CDR3 has 14 amino acids. The chain's CDR3 is CASSIGTSHNEQFF. The CDR3, as DNA: TGTGCCAGTAGTATAGGGACTAGTCACAATGAGCAGTTCTTC. Looking up the rest from reference TRBV19 and TRBJ2-1 gives the full variable domain: DGGITQSPKYLFRKEGQNVTLSCEQNLNHDAMYWYRQDPGQGLRLIYYSQIVNDFQKGDIAEGYSVSREKKESFPLTVTSAQKNPTAFYLCASSIGTSHNEQFFGPGTRLTVL.

This chain joins TRBV9 and TRBJ1-2; TRBD1 matches 11 bases. The trim removed 2 bases at V and 4 bases at J, leaving 4 bases unmatched. CDR3 length: 15 residues. The germline V gene encodes CDR1 SGDLS and CDR2 YYNGEE. For the CDR3, the DNA is TGTGCCAGCAGCGTCGGACAGGGGGCGACCTATGGCTACACCTTC. Protein sequence: CASSVGQGATYGYTF.